This section outlines one T cell receptor (beta chain) sequence together with its context. This entry comes from a study of control samples from healthy donors and cancer patients. Sequencing used immunoSEQ multiplex PCR; TCRdb keeps in-frame clones, though not all of them. The repertoire holds about 130,000 clones, with about 92% as singletons. V lost 3 bases and J lost 0, with 11 bases in between. CDR3 length equals 15 residues. Germline V gene lookup returns CDR1 LNHDA and CDR2 SQIVND (reference sequence). Specimen: PBMCs. V and J are TRBV19 and TRBJ1-1, with D possibly matching TRBD1 (5 bases). The sequence was collected from a man between 50 and 59 years old with head and neck cancer. CDR3 loop: CASSIQGHMNTEAFF. CDR3 sequence (DNA): TGTGCCAGTAGTATCCAGGGTCACATGAACACTGAAGCTTTCTTT.